The rows below give T cell receptor beta chains drawn from one sample of a study of T cell repertoires in ileal Crohn's disease. Profiled with immunoSEQ multiplex PCR; TCRdb holds only in-frame clones, not every one. The sample consists of fewer than 15,000 clones, roughly 80% of them appearing once. Specimen: ileal tissue. The receptors come from an adult with Crohn's disease. The conserved cysteine and the conserved F or W are not part of the CDR3 here. Size is stated for part of the rows, as once, few or many counts, or as a class when the clone is expanded.

j_call,clone_size,v_call,cdr3_aa
TRBJ1-2,-,TRBV29-1,SVEGGGNYGYT
TRBJ2-7,few,TRBV2,ASSDEFSYEQY
TRBJ1-3,few,TRBV5-1,ASSWGTGSLY
TRBJ2-2,few,TRBV6-5,ASSQGPTGELF
TRBJ2-7,-,TRBV28,ASSLGQGGYEQY
TRBJ1-6,-,TRBV7-2,ASSARQGSNSPLH
TRBJ2-3,once,TRBV27,ASGPIVGRSSTDTQY
TRBJ2-3,-,TRBV7-3,ASSLTRSGGAIDTQY
-,-,TRBV19,ASSTLDKPEQY
TRBJ1-2,-,TRBV5-6,ASGLGQLSHGYT
TRBJ1-5,-,TRBV7-4,ASSPRLDRARNQPQH
TRBJ1-1,once,TRBV28,ASSPFITEAF
TRBJ2-7,-,TRBV2,ASSGDRGSYEQY
TRBJ2-7,-,TRBV29-1,SVEARKQSSYEQY
TRBJ1-1,-,TRBV29-1,SVEDFAARKNTEAF
TRBJ2-3,-,TRBV27,ASGLLSGGDTQY
-,-,TRBV29-1,SVVRPGSYEQY
TRBJ1-3,-,TRBV11-2,ASSQGTAALNTIY
TRBJ1-3,-,TRBV7-9,AGRRGPSGNTIY
TRBJ2-3,-,TRBV30,AWTSGTGGRHTQY
TRBJ1-4,-,TRBV5-6,ASSFRREKLF
TRBJ2-3,-,TRBV27,ASSSGFDTDTQY
TRBJ2-3,-,TRBV5-4,ASSSGRSGRPDTQY
TRBJ2-1,-,TRBV4-2,ASSRQLAGGRENEQF
TRBJ1-2,-,TRBV6-6,ASSYSQGANYGYT
TRBJ2-5,-,TRBV19,ASTRGNEETQY
TRBJ2-1,-,TRBV19,ASSIGSANEQF
TRBJ2-6,-,TRBV11-3,ASSLDLGGSGANVLT
TRBJ2-2,-,TRBV7-2,ASSLYRTSDTNTGELF
TRBJ2-7,-,TRBV10-3,AISQTLALSSYEQY
TRBJ2-7,-,TRBV6-5,ASSPLGTVHEQY
TRBJ1-1,-,TRBV6-5,ASSNVRDTEAF